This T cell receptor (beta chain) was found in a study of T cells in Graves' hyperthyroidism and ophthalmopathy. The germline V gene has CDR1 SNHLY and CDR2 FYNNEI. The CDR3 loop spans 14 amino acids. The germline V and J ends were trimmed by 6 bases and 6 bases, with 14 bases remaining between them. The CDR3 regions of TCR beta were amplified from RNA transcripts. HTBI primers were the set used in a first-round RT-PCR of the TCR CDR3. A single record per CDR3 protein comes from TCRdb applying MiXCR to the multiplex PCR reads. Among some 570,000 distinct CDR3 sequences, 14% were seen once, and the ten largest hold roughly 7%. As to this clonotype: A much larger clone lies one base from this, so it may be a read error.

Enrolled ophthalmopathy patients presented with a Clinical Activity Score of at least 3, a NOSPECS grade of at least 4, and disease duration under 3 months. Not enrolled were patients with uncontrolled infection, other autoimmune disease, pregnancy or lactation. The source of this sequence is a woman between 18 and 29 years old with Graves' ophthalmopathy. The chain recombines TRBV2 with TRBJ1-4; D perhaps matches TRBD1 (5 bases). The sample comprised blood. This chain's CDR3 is CASSLDGGYEKLFF. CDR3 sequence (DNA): TGTGCCAGCAGCCTTGACGGGGGTTATGAAAAACTGTTTTTT.